The 4 T cell receptor beta chains in this list originate from one sample, sequenced in a study of blood T cell repertoires in COVID-19. Generated by immunoSEQ multiplex PCR, the TCRdb table keeps only in-frame clones and is missing some. The profile covers hundreds of thousands of clones, with about nine tenths appearing a single time and under 1.5% taken by the ten largest. Source material: peripheral blood. These receptors originate from a woman aged 25 to 39 with active or convalescent COVID-19.

As DNA, the CDR3 is TGTGCCAGCAGCCAGAGGCCCCAAGAGACCCAGTACTTC. Encoded protein: CASSQRPQETQYF. V is TRBV11-2 and J is TRBJ2-5; no clear D. The CDR3 extends over 13 amino acids. Deletions cut 5 bases from V and 1 base from J, with 8 bases between. The germline gives CDR1 SGHAT, CDR2 FQNNGV.

The genes are TRBV25-1 and TRBJ2-3, with TRBD1 identical over 7 bases. There are 13 residues in the CDR3. J was trimmed by 2 bases and V by 7 bases; bases with no gene match: 3. CDR1 is MGHDK, CDR2 SYGVNS, per germline. This CDR3 reads CASTDRATDTQYF. CDR3 nucleotides: TGTGCCAGCACCGACAGGGCCACAGATACGCAGTATTTT.

Only a few counts were recorded for this clone. The rearrangement uses TRBV1 and TRBJ2-1; no DNA check was done on the table's D call, TRBD2. TRBV1 is listed as a pseudogene. The CDR3 sequence is 14 residues long. This CDR3 reads CTGQYGLACNEQFF. The CDR3 region has the DNA TGCACCGGGCAGTACGGACTAGCATGCAATGAGCAGTTCTTC.

The rearrangement joins TRBV19 to TRBJ1-6, with D possibly matching TRBD1 (5 bases). There are 14 residues in the CDR3. From germline, CDR1 is LNHDA and CDR2 SQIVND (reference sequence). Trimming took off 6 bases at V and 4 bases at J, with 10 bases between the two ends. The CDR3 DNA is TGTGCCAGTAGCCCAGACAGATATAATTCACCCCTCCACTTT. Protein sequence: CASSPDRYNSPLHF.